Shown below are 14 T cell receptor beta chains from a single sample sequenced in a study of blood T cell repertoires in COVID-19. Produced via immunoSEQ multiplex PCR; TCRdb's table is partial and in-frame only. The sample yields some 120,000 clones, around nine tenths seen once. Sequenced: peripheral blood. All receptors come from a human donor in a cohort sampled during active COVID-19.

This clone was counted a single time. This chain connects TRBV6-5 to TRBJ2-2; possibly TRBD2 for D (5 bases). Germline CDR1 MNHEY, CDR2 SVGAGI. This CDR3 region has 15 residues. V was trimmed by 6 bases and J by 0 bases, leaving 11 bases between them. The CDR3, as DNA: TGTGCCAGCAGCGTCCGGGAAACGAACACCGGGGAGCTGTTTTTT. It translates to CASSVRETNTGELFF.

The chain couples TRBV23-1 to TRBJ1-5, with D perhaps matching TRBD1 (6 bases). TRBV23-1 is annotated as an ORF whose role is uncertain. This CDR3 contains 17 residues. Trimming cost V 6 bases and J 0 bases, with 18 bases left between them. The CDR3 DNA reads TGCGCCAGCAGCCCCGGGGGGGGCAAATATAGCAATCAGCCCCAGCATTTT. Protein sequence: CASSPGGGKYSNQPQHF.

This rearrangement joins TRBV6-1 to TRBJ2-3; 15 bases map to TRBD2. The CDR3 consists of 17 residues. The V gene end was trimmed by 6 bases and the J gene end by 2 bases; junction bases not matched to a gene: 6. Germline V gives CDR1 MNHNS, CDR2 SASEGT. CDR3 loop: CASRERTSGRVTDTQYF. The CDR3 DNA reads as TGTGCCAGCAGAGAACGGACTAGCGGGAGGGTCACAGATACGCAGTATTTT.

The V gene is TRBV5-6, the J gene TRBJ1-6; 9 bases are a match to TRBD1. Germline assignment: CDR1 SGHDT and CDR2 YYEEEE. The CDR3 extends over 17 amino acids. V trimming: 1 base; J trimming: 1 base; junction bases outside the gene matches: 3. This chain's CDR3 is CASSLTGGWSYNSPLHF. The CDR3 DNA reads as TGTGCCAGCAGCTTGACAGGGGGCTGGTCCTATAATTCACCCCTCCACTTT.

This chain uses TRBV7-9 with TRBJ1-4; a possible D gene is TRBD1 (6 bases). The CDR3 runs 15 residues. Per germline, CDR1 SEHNR and CDR2 FQNEAQ (reference sequence). V lost 2 bases and J lost 4, with 11 bases in between. This chain's CDR3 is CASSLQGQGNEKLFF. CDR3 sequence (DNA): TGTGCCAGCAGCTTACAGGGGCAGGGTAATGAAAAACTGTTTTTT.

This rearrangement joins TRBV7-6 to TRBJ2-3; 8 positions agree with TRBD2. V shed 0 bases and J 2 bases; nucleotides not matched to a gene: 10. Germline lookup yields CDR1 SGHVS and CDR2 FNYEAQ. This CDR3 region has 18 residues. This CDR3 reads CASSLAAVAGSYTDTQYF. The CDR3 nucleotides read TGTGCCAGCAGCTTAGCGGCGGTAGCGGGGTCATACACAGATACGCAGTATTTT.

The rearrangement joins TRBV5-4 to TRBJ2-1; 12 bases are a match to TRBD2. The length of the CDR3 is 17 residues. J gave up 5 bases and V 6 bases, and 12 bases lay outside the gene matches. Germline-derived CDR1 and CDR2 are SGHNT and YYREEE (reference sequence). The CDR3 DNA follows: TGTGCCAGCACCGCACACGGGGGACTAGCGGGTAACAATGAGCAGTTCTTC. As protein: CASTAHGGLAGNNEQFF.

The V and J genes are TRBV2 and TRBJ1-1; perhaps TRBD1 as D (5 bases). The CDR3 is 16 residues long. Looked up from germline, CDR1 is SNHLY and CDR2 is FYNNEI. V was cut by 11 bases and J by 6 bases, with 28 bases left in between. The CDR3 DNA sequence: TGTGCCGCTGGGGGTTCCGGGACGGAGGGAAGCGCTGAAGCTTTCTTT. It specifies CAAGGSGTEGSAEAFF.

CDR3 sequence (DNA): TGTGCCAGCAGTCCCTTAGTCTTGGACAGCTATGGCTACACCTTC. Its protein product is CASSPLVLDSYGYTF. The genes are TRBV6-6 and TRBJ1-2, with a weak D call TRBD1 (6 bases). Germline values: CDR1 MNHNY, CDR2 SVGAGI (reference sequence). Trimming stripped 5 bases from V and 4 bases from J, with 17 bases between. The CDR3 runs to 15 residues.

The V call is TRBV3-1 (or the pseudogene TRBV3-2), the J call TRBJ2-5; weak D call: TRBD1 (6 bases). V was clipped by 4 bases and J by 6 bases, with 15 bases between them. The CDR3 sequence is 14 residues long. CDR1 is LGHDT and CDR2 is YNNKEL in the germline V gene (reference sequence). Here the CDR3 reads CASSRDTRIKTQYF. The CDR3 region has the DNA TGTGCCAGCAGCCGGGACACCCGGATAAAGACCCAGTACTTC.

This chain connects TRBV7-9 to TRBJ2-5; TRBD1 matches 9 bases. This CDR3 region has 19 residues. In germline, CDR1 is SEHNR, CDR2 FQNEAQ (reference sequence). The V segment lost 4 bases and the J segment 1 base; nucleotides outside the gene matches: 16. CDR3 sequence (DNA): TGTGCCAGCAGCTGGGGACAGGGAGGGTGGCGGGACCTCCAAGAGACCCAGTACTTC. Protein: CASSWGQGGWRDLQETQYF.

The chain recombines TRBV7-2 with TRBJ2-2; the match to TRBD2 covers 13 bases. V was pared by 6 bases and J by 7 bases, with 5 bases of the junction left unmatched. Germline V gene lookup returns CDR1 SGHTA and CDR2 FQGNSA. The CDR3 contains 15 residues. The CDR3 DNA is TGTGCCAGCAGACTAGCGGGAGGGCCTAGCGGGGAGCTGTTTTTT. As protein: CASRLAGGPSGELFF.

The chain uses TRBV5-1 and TRBJ1-2; perhaps TRBD1 as D (6 bases). The V gene's germline CDR1 is SGHRS and CDR2 YFSETQ. The CDR3 length is 13 residues. The V end was cut by 5 bases, the J end by 8 bases, with 16 bases between. The CDR3 here is CASSSTGTYGYTF. The CDR3 DNA sequence: TGCGCCAGCAGTTCGACAGGAACTTACGGCTACACCTTC. The entire variable domain, with the rest obtained from reference TRBV5-1 and TRBJ1-2, is as follows: KAGVTQTPRYLIKTRGQQVTLSCSPISGHRSVSWYQQTPGQGLQFLFEYFSETQRNKGNFPGRFSGRQFSNSRSEMNVSTLELGDSALYLCASSSTGTYGYTFGSGTRLTVV.

This chain connects TRBV10-1 to TRBJ2-1; 8 nucleotides align to TRBD1. The V and J ends lost 2 bases and 10 bases, in that order; junction bases with no gene match: 7. The CDR3 consists of 14 residues. Germline lookup yields CDR1 WNHNN and CDR2 SYGVQD (reference sequence). This chain's CDR3 is CASSERQGAWEQFF. The DNA for the CDR3 is TGCGCCAGCAGTGAGAGGCAGGGGGCATGGGAGCAGTTCTTC.